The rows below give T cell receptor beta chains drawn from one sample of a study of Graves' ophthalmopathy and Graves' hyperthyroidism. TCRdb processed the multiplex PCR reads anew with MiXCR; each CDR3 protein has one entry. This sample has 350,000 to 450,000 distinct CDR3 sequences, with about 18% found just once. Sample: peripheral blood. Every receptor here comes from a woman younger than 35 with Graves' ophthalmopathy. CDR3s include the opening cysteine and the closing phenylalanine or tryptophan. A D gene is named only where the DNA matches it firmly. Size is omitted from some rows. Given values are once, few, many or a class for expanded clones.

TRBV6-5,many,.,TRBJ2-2,TGTGCCAGCAGTTACAGGCGGTTCGCGAACACCGGGGAGCTGTTTTTT,CASSYRRFANTGELFF
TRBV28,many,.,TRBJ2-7,TGTGCCAGCACCGACAGGACTCGATTAGATTACGAGCAGTACTTC,CASTDRTRLDYEQYF
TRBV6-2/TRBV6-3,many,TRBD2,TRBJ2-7,TGTGCCAGCAGGAGGGCCGCGGGAGATCGGGGGCAGTACTTC,CASRRAAGDRGQYF
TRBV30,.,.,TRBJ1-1,TGTGCCTGGAGTGAAACAGGGCTGAACACTGAAGCTTTCTTT,CAWSETGLNTEAFF
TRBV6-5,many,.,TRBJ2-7,TGTGCCAGCAGTTACGACAGTTTCACCTACGAGCAGTACTTC,CASSYDSFTYEQYF
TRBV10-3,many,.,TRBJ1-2,TGTGCCATCAGTGAGCGCCGCGGCTATGGCTACACCTTC,CAISERRGYGYTF
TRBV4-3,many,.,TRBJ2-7,TGCGCCAGCAGCCCTACCACAACCGGGACACTCTCCTACGAGCAGTACTTC,CASSPTTTGTLSYEQYF
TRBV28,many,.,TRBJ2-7,TGTGCCAGCAGGGACGAGTCGGGGGGCGACGAGCAGTACTTC,CASRDESGGDEQYF
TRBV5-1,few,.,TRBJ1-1,TGCGCCAGCAGCCCATTTACCGACAGCCTGAACACTGAAGCTTTCTTT,CASSPFTDSLNTEAFF
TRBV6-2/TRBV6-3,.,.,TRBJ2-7,TGTGCCAGCAGTTACTCCTTGAATTACGAGCAGTACTTC,CASSYSLNYEQYF
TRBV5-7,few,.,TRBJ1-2,TGTGCCAGCACCCGGGTTTCAGGCGGGACCTATGGCTACACCTTC,CASTRVSGGTYGYTF
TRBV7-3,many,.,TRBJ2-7,TGTGCCAGCAGCTCTGGGGAGAACTCCTACGAGCAGTACTTC,CASSSGENSYEQYF
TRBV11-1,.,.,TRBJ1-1,TGTGCCAGCAGCTTGGCGAGCCGCGGAGGAGCTTTCTTT,CASSLASRGGAFF
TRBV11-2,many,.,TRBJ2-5,TGTGCCAGCAGCCCCGATCTAGTTCTTGCAGAGACCCAGTACTTC,CASSPDLVLAETQYF
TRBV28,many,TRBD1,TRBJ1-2,TGTGCCAGCCGATTCTCCAGGGGGTTCTATGGCTACACCTTC,CASRFSRGFYGYTF
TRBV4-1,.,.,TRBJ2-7,TGCGCCAGCAGCCAAGGGGGAACAGGGTACGAGCAGTACTTC,CASSQGGTGYEQYF
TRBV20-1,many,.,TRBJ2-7,TGCAGTGCTAGGGTTTACAGGGCGGCCGAGCAGTACTTC,CSARVYRAAEQYF
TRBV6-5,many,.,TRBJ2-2,TGTGCCAGCAGTTACTCGCAGGGTTCCGGGGAGCTGTTTTTT,CASSYSQGSGELFF
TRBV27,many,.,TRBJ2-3,TGTGCCAGCAGTCCGGAACCCCTGGACAGAGGAGATACGCAGTATTTT,CASSPEPLDRGDTQYF
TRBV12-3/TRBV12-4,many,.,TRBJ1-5,TGTGCCAGCAGTTTGGGGGGGACAACCTGGGGGTCCAATCAGCCCCAGCATTTT,CASSLGGTTWGSNQPQHF
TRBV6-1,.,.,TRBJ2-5,TGTGCCAGCCACCAAGAGACCCAGTACTTC,CASHQETQYF
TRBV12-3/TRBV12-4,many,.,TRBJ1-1,TGTGCCAGCAGTTCGACCCGAAGCACTGAAGCTTTCTTT,CASSSTRSTEAFF
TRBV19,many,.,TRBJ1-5,TGTGCCAGTAGGAGGACAGACGTTACTCAGCCCCAGCATTTT,CASRRTDVTQPQHF
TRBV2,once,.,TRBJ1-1,TGTGCCAGCAGAGGACCAGCGGACACTGAAGCTTTCTTT,CASRGPADTEAFF
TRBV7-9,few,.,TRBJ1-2,TGTGCCAGCAGCTTAGTACCGGCCAGGGCAAATGGCTACACCTTC,CASSLVPARANGYTF
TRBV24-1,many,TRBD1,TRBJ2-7,TGTGCCACCAGTGACACCTCGACAGGGAGCGAGCAGTACTTC,CATSDTSTGSEQYF
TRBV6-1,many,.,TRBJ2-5,TGTGCCAGCAGTCCCAACACGGAGACCCAGTACTTC,CASSPNTETQYF
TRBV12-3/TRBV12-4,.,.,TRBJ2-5,TGTGCCAGCAGACGGGAGAGGGGAGAGACCCAGTACTTC,CASRRERGETQYF
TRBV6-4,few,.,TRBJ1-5,TGTGCCAGCAGTGAGGCGGCCACAGATGCTCAGCCCCAGCATTTT,CASSEAATDAQPQHF
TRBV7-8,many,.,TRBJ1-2,TGTGCCAGCAGCCCGGCGGGCCTCTATGGCTACACCTTC,CASSPAGLYGYTF
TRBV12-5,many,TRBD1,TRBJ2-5,TGTGCTAGTGGTCGGACAGGGGCTTTGGAGACCCAGTACTTC,CASGRTGALETQYF
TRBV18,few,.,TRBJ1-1,TGTGCCAGCTCACCAAGGACGACTTTTGAGGGAACTGAAGCTTTCTTT,CASSPRTTFEGTEAFF
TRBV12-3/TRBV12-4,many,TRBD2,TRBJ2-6,TGTGCCAGCAGTTTAGGAGCGGGAGGGCAGGTTGGGAGATCTGGGGCCAACGTCCTGACTTTC,CASSLGAGGQVGRSGANVLTF
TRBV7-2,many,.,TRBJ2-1,TGTGCCAGCAGCTTAGTTTTCGGGCGGGGTAGCTCCTACAATGAGCAGTTCTTC,CASSLVFGRGSSYNEQFF
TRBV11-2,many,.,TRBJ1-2,TGTGCCAGCAGTGGGGCGATCGGGGTGATCCCTAACTATGGCTACACCTTC,CASSGAIGVIPNYGYTF
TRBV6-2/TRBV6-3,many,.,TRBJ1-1,TGTGCCAGCAGCCCGATACAGGTTACCCTCGAAGCTTTCTTT,CASSPIQVTLEAFF
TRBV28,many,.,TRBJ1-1,TGTGCCAGCAGCTACGCCGACGGGTCTCCTGAAGCTTTCTTT,CASSYADGSPEAFF
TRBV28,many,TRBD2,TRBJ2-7,TGTGCCAGCAGTATGGGGACTAGCCCTCCCTACGAGCAGTACTTC,CASSMGTSPPYEQYF
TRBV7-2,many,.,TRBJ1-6,TGTGCCAGCAGCACGGCCGGCTCCCGCCATTCACCCCTCCACTTT,CASSTAGSRHSPLHF
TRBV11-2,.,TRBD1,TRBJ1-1,TGTGCCAGCAGCTTAGGGTGGTGGACAGGGAGGCTAAAGGACACTGAAGCTTTCTTT,CASSLGWWTGRLKDTEAFF
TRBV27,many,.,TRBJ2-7,TGTGCCAGCAGTTTAGGCTGGCCCTACGAGCAGTACTTC,CASSLGWPYEQYF
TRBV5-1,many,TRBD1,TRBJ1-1,TGCGCCAGCAGGCAGGGGGAGGTCACTGAAGCTTTCTTT,CASRQGEVTEAFF
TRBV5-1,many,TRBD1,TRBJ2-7,TGCGCCAGCAGCTGGACAGGGGCGGATGAGCAGTACTTC,CASSWTGADEQYF
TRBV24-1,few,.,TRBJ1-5,TGTGCCACCAGTGATTTGCAGAGTTCGGGCAATCAGCCCCAGCATTTT,CATSDLQSSGNQPQHF
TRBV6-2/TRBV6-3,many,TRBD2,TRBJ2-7,TGTGCCAGCAGGTCACTAGCGGGAGGGCCGAGCTACGAGCAGTACTTC,CASRSLAGGPSYEQYF
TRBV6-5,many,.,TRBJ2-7,TGTGCCAGCAGTTACCTTACCTGGACAGCTCTTTCCGAGCAGTACTTC,CASSYLTWTALSEQYF
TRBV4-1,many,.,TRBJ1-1,TGCGCCAGCAGCCAAGATGAAAGGACGGACCGGGGAACTGAAGCTTTCTTT,CASSQDERTDRGTEAFF
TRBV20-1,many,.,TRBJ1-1,TGCAGTGCTAGAGAACGATCCACTGAAGCTTTCTTT,CSARERSTEAFF
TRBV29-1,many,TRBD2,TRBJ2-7,TGCAGCGTTGGAGGGGTCAGCGGGAGGTTAATATACGAGCAGTACTTC,CSVGGVSGRLIYEQYF
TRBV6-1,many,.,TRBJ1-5,TGTGCCAGCACTGCTAGGGGGGCGGGGATTAGCAATCAGCCCCAGCATTTT,CASTARGAGISNQPQHF
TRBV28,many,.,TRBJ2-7,TGTGCCAGCAGCCCCGGTAGAGTCTACGAGCAGTACTTC,CASSPGRVYEQYF
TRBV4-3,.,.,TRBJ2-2,TGCGCCAGCAGCCGCGAGGGAGGGGGGGGGACCGGGGAGCTGTTTTTT,CASSREGGGGTGELFF
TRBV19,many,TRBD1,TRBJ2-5,TGTGCCAGTAGGGATGACAGGGGTGATGAGACCCAGTACTTC,CASRDDRGDETQYF
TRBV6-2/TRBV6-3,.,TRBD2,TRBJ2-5,TGTGCCAGCAAGGGACTAGAACCAGAGACCCAGTACTTC,CASKGLEPETQYF
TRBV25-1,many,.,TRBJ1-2,TGTGCCAGCAGTGGCCGGCAGGACCTTCGGGGTGGCTACACCTTC,CASSGRQDLRGGYTF